This T cell receptor beta chain appears in the sequencing data of a study of cytomegalovirus exposure and HLA in healthy donors. Broader study findings: In vitro experiments confirmed that a few CMV-associated chains were specific for CMV antigens. In an earlier analysis, in some 540 donors, most V segments appeared productive either ~90% or ~30% of the time.

Per germline, CDR1 SGHNT and CDR2 YYREEE (reference sequence). V lost 3 bases and J lost 3, with 12 bases in between. This CDR3 has 14 residues. The PCR made use of 60 Vbeta and 13 Jbeta primers. Per the original methods: Some 80 million unique TCR beta chains, roughly 11 million shared, were counted in a later analysis. Clones were sequenced by immunoSEQ multiplex PCR, and TCRdb holds only the in-frame ones, with some missing. That table supplies the V and J calls and clone size; D and trimming were determined from the DNA. The data hold over 150,000 clones, with about 80% observed a single time. In nominal health when sampled, donors likely had unrecorded immune exposures nonetheless. Only one count was recorded for this clone. The antigen is unknown.

The sequenced material came from PBMCs. The receptor comes from a woman aged 50 to 60 in good health and CMV-seropositive. The rearrangement links TRBV5-4 to TRBJ2-5, with D possibly being TRBD2 (6 bases). The CDR3 nucleotides read TGTGCCAGCAGCTCCTCTGGGGAGGAAGAGACCCAGTACTTC. It is translated as CASSSSGEEETQYF.